This T cell receptor beta chain was found in a study of blood T cell repertoires in COVID-19. For the study at large: COVID-19 samples collected from the United States, Italy and Spain covered acute and convalescent phases. The analysed material was cDNA or gDNA that came from T cells, B-cell-depleted T cells, or PBMCs.

Germline V gene lookup returns CDR1 SGHDT and CDR2 YYEEEE. The length of the CDR3 is 12 residues. V shed 3 bases and J shed 2 bases, with 5 bases lying between them. Original handling: Reference gene primers were amplified, and this amplification served to estimate nucleated cell counts. TCRdb's copy holds only in-frame clones and misses some; the assay was immunoSEQ multiplex PCR. The D gene and trimming were derived from the DNA, and the V and J assignments and clone size from that table. The sample gives fewer than 70,000 clones, approximately 92% of which show up once; about 8.9% is in the top ten.

The chain couples TRBV5-6 to TRBJ1-2; D unresolved. The TCR originated in a middle-aged man with active COVID-19. Source material: peripheral blood. CDR3 nucleotide sequence: TGTGCCAGCAGCTACCAGAACTATGGCTACACCTTC. Amino acid sequence: CASSYQNYGYTF.